This paragraph covers one T cell receptor (beta chain) sequence. Its antigen target is currently unknown. No per-base quality is available; no much larger clone lies one base away. The CDR3 regions of human TCRbeta chains were subjected to immunosequencing. On the study's bioinformatics: TCRs in the repertoires were matched against a reference library of SARS-CoV-2-specific TCRs that had been generated with the MIRA antigen-specificity platform. Breadth was defined as the fraction of unique TCRs that were SARS-CoV-2-associated, and depth was defined as the fraction of total T cells that were SARS-CoV-2-associated. Using the MIRA data, every spike-specific TCR was mapped to the spike region that the TCR reacted to and assigned to either a CD4 or a CD8 class. Log10-transformed breadth and depth values were compared by one-way ANOVA with Sidak's multiple comparisons tests. Drawn from immuneACCESS, this table holds only the in-frame rearrangements with V and J called that TCRdb kept. Clones are partly lost; checked studies trace under half to an unresolved V gene and leave the rest unexplained. The V and J calls and clone size were taken over from that table, and D and trimming were inferred from the DNA. A total of approximately 80,000 clones appear in this sample, around 85% of them only once. Together, the top ten hold 3.4% of the sample.

Sample time point, as interpreted from the label and publication: about 28 days (+/-7) after the second vaccine dose. Because spike-specific TCR depth and breadth did not differ between the two schedules, AZD1222 recipients who got a second dose at roughly 4 weeks were pooled with those who got a second dose at roughly 12 weeks. The vaccinee samples were drawn from two UK trials, COV001 and COV002, one of which was a single-blind randomized controlled phase 2/3 trial testing AZD1222 (ChAdOx1 nCoV-19) in healthy adults. For TCRbeta chain sequencing, PBMC samples were collected from trial participants at day 0 and at day 28 after the second dose. Cut back by 4 bases and 2 bases, the V and J ends lie 5 bases apart. From the cysteine through the phenylalanine, the CDR3 covers 13 amino acids. The read is trimmed to its CDR3 DNA, 39 bases read in frame from base 1. The germline V gene gives CDR1 as SNHLY and CDR2 as FYNNEI.

The data are from a study of T cell responses to AZD1222 COVID-19 vaccine (dated by TCRdb to 2020 to 2023). Regarding the research as a whole: A total of under 250 trial participants underwent TCR sequencing, of whom roughly 210 had received two doses of AZD1222 and 26 had received two doses of the MenACWY control vaccine. Enrollment into the trials was organized by age into subgroups of 18-55, 56-69 and 70-plus years, and those subgroups contained roughly 150, 30 and 60 TCR-sequenced participants, respectively. What the authors observed across the whole study: Because no samples from the day 14 peak response were available, repertoires could be characterized only after the peak T cell response. Most participants were white British and females outnumbered males, and the authors suggested that clonal diversity may have been underestimated. Vaccine-associated CD4 TCRs spanned the whole spike protein, with dominant responses in regions 160-218 and 743-854. Reportedly, almost half of the unique spike-specific TCRs recognized epitopes lying outside the regions that are mutated in the B.1.351 and B.1.1.7 variants. The 56-69-year group was small, and its depth increase did not reach significance, likely because of low power. After two AZD1222 doses, spike-specific TCR breadth and depth were significantly higher than at day 0 and than in MenACWY recipients. Conclusions about previously exposed vaccinees are limited, since just 5 or 6 AZD1222 recipients were seropositive for SARS-CoV-2 at baseline.

Recombination joined TRBV2 with TRBJ2-2; no D gene is confidently identified. The origin of this receptor is an adult who received the AZD1222 COVID-19 vaccine. Sequenced material: peripheral blood, taken 28 days after the second AZD1222 dose. The CDR3 in this case is CASSVENTGELFF. The nucleotide sequence reads as follows: TGTGCCAGCAGTGTAGAAAACACCGGGGAGCTGTTTTTT. The entire variable domain, with the stretches around the CDR3 drawn from the reference TRBV2 and TRBJ2-2 proteins, is EPEVTQTPSHQVTQMGQEVILRCVPISNHLYFYWYRQILGQKVEFLVSFYNNEISEKSEIFDDQFSVERPDGSNFTLKIRSTKLEDSAMYFCASSVENTGELFFGEGSRLTVL.